This TCR beta chain stems from a study of blood T cells in healthy people across ages. In terms of origin and age, donors were healthy Caucasian individuals from Russia aged about 6 to 90. Remarks on this clonotype: Antigen unknown.

V lost 1 base and J 4 bases, leaving 11 bases between the germline ends. CDR3 length equals 16 residues. Per the germline V gene, CDR1 is SGHAT and CDR2 is FQNNGV. General study results and limits: There were more naive CD4+ cells and higher diversity in long-lived donors than in aged donors.

Through a sample-barcoded 5' primer and a J-beta primer mix, a second PCR was run for roughly 6 to 11 cycles. A template-switch adaptor that had 12 random nucleotides put a tag on each cDNA molecule. TCRdb independently ran MiXCR on the 5' RACE reads; one entry per CDR3 protein. The data hold over a million distinct CDR3 sequences, with 35% to 45% observed a single time. The sample consisted of blood. The TCR comes from a woman between 18 and 30 years old in good health. This chain uses TRBV11-2 with TRBJ2-6; D unresolved. In DNA, the CDR3 is TGTGCCAGCAGCTTAGGACGGGTCGCAGGGGCCAACGTCCTGACTTTC. Its translation is CASSLGRVAGANVLTF.